The 13 T cell receptor beta chains below all came from one sample that was sequenced in a study of blood T cell repertoires in COVID-19. Method: immunoSEQ multiplex PCR; TCRdb's copy keeps in-frame clones and lacks some. The sample consists of 50,000 to 65,000 clones, around 90% of them appearing once. The sample comprised peripheral blood. The receptors shown here come from a human donor in a cohort sampled during active COVID-19.

The genes are TRBV19 and TRBJ1-2; 7 bases line up with TRBD1. Germline V CDR1 and CDR2: LNHDA, SQIVND (reference sequence). The CDR3 consists of 14 residues. V shed 9 bases, J shed 3 bases, and the junction held 10 bases outside the gene matches. CDR3 sequence (DNA): TGTGCCAGCCTGACAGGGCAGGGGGACTATGGCTACACCTTC. Translated: CASLTGQGDYGYTF.

V usage is TRBV21-1 and J usage is TRBJ2-7; TRBD2 is taken as the D call from the table, unchecked against the DNA. TRBV21-1 represents a pseudogene. The CDR3 totals 18 residues. The CDR3, as DNA: TGTGCCAGCCCACACCCACAGCGGCCTTCCACCCTACTCTACGAGCAGTACTTC. It codes for CASPHPQRPSTLLYEQYF.

This clone was seen more than once but under ten times. J is TRBJ1-2 and V is TRBV9, with D possibly matching TRBD1 (6 bases). This CDR3 region has 13 residues. Trimming pared 4 bases from V and 5 bases from J, leaving 12 bases between. Germline-derived CDR1 and CDR2 are SGDLS and YYNGEE. CDR3 in DNA: TGTGCCAGCAGCCCTTTTACAGGGTATGGCTACACCTTC. Amino acids: CASSPFTGYGYTF.

The chain employs TRBV14 and TRBJ2-1, with D possibly being TRBD1 (6 bases). Germline-derived CDR1 and CDR2 are SGHDN and FVKESK. CDR3 length: 13 residues. Trimming pared 4 bases from V and 7 bases from J, leaving 11 bases between. This CDR3 reads CASSPGQTNEQFF. Here the CDR3 DNA reads TGTGCCAGCAGCCCCGGACAGACAAATGAGCAGTTCTTC.

The chain has TRBV5-1 and TRBJ1-5; D is perhaps TRBD1 (6 bases). CDR3 length: 14 amino acids. From germline, CDR1 is SGHRS and CDR2 YFSETQ. The V gene lost 0 bases and the J gene lost 7 bases, with 11 bases spanning the gap. The CDR3 sequence: CASSLEGGGQPQHF. In nucleotides, the CDR3 is TGCGCCAGCAGCTTGGAGGGGGGGGGCCAGCCCCAGCATTTT. Filled out from reference TRBV5-1 and TRBJ1-5, the complete variable domain reads KAGVTQTPRYLIKTRGQQVTLSCSPISGHRSVSWYQQTPGQGLQFLFEYFSETQRNKGNFPGRFSGRQFSNSRSEMNVSTLELGDSALYLCASSLEGGGQPQHFGDGTRLSIL.

The chain has TRBV4-3 and TRBJ1-4; no firm D call. The CDR3 covers 14 residues. Trimming removed 1 base at V and 8 bases at J, with 11 bases between. In germline, CDR1 is LGHNA, CDR2 YSLEER. CDR3 nucleotides: TGCGCCAGCAGCCAAGGGGGAGGAGAAGAAAAACTGTTTTTT. Its protein is CASSQGGGEEKLFF.

This chain uses TRBV18 with TRBJ2-7, with no clear D. This CDR3 has 13 residues. Between the trimmed V and J ends, which lost 3 bases and 1 base, there was a span of 7 bases. Germline-derived CDR1 and CDR2 are KGHSH and LQKENI. The CDR3 is CASSPSPSYEQYF. In DNA, the CDR3 is TGTGCCAGCTCACCGAGCCCGTCCTACGAGCAGTACTTC.

This sequence joins TRBV5-6 and TRBJ1-1, with 8 bases that match TRBD1. Trimming at V came to 0 bases and at J to 4 bases, leaving 5 bases not matched to a gene. Germline lookup yields CDR1 SGHDT and CDR2 YYEEEE. The CDR3 contains 15 residues. The CDR3 coding sequence is TGTGCCAGCAGCTTGGCCCCAACAGGGGGCACTGAAGCTTTCTTT. Translated, it gives CASSLAPTGGTEAFF. Drawing the rest from reference TRBV5-6 and TRBJ1-1, the complete variable domain is DAGVTQSPTHLIKTRGQQVTLRCSPKSGHDTVSWYQQALGQGPQFIFQYYEEEERQRGNFPDRFSGHQFPNYSSELNVNALLLGDSALYLCASSLAPTGGTEAFFGQGTRLTVV.

The gene calls are TRBV7-3 and TRBJ1-1; TRBD1 is a possible D gene (6 bases). CDR1 and CDR2 from the germline V gene are SGHTA and FQGTGA. Trimming shortened V by 5 bases and J by 3 bases, and 19 bases separated the two germline ends. The CDR3 is made up of 16 amino acids. CDR3 protein: CASSRGAHIGDTEAFF. The CDR3, as DNA: TGTGCCAGCAGCCGGGGGGCGCATATAGGAGACACTGAAGCTTTCTTT.

The chain recombines TRBV5-5 with TRBJ2-1; TRBD2 matches at 7 bases. V dropped 4 bases and J dropped 6; count of bases not matched to a gene: 16. Germline V gene lookup returns CDR1 SGHKS and CDR2 YYEKEE (reference sequence). This CDR3 is 17 amino acids long. The CDR3 DNA reads TGTGCCAGCAGCCCCCGGGCGACTAGCATATTTGGCAATGAGCAGTTCTTC. Its protein product is CASSPRATSIFGNEQFF.

The rearrangement links TRBV5-1 to TRBJ2-7; 8 nucleotides align to TRBD1. CDR3 length equals 15 residues. The ends lost 3 bases at V and 6 bases at J; junction bases unmatched: 11. Per the germline V gene, CDR1 is SGHRS and CDR2 is YFSETQ. CDR3 DNA: TGCGCCAGCAGCTATGGAGGACAGGGAACGGGCGAGCAGTACTTC. It is translated as CASSYGGQGTGEQYF. The entire variable domain, with the rest obtained from reference TRBV5-1 and TRBJ2-7, is as follows: KAGVTQTPRYLIKTRGQQVTLSCSPISGHRSVSWYQQTPGQGLQFLFEYFSETQRNKGNFPGRFSGRQFSNSRSEMNVSTLELGDSALYLCASSYGGQGTGEQYFGPGTRLTVT.

The gene calls are TRBV27 and TRBJ1-1; 11 bases are shared with TRBD1. There are 13 residues in the CDR3. Germline trimming cut 1 base from V and 10 bases from J; bases unmatched to any gene: 2. Germline V CDR1 and CDR2: MNHEY, SMNVEV (reference sequence). CDR3 protein: CASSLLDRGLAFF. In DNA, the CDR3 is TGTGCCAGCAGTTTATTGGACAGGGGGCTAGCTTTCTTT.

This clone occurred once. This chain uses TRBV27 with TRBJ2-4, with D maybe TRBD2 (6 bases). The germline gives CDR1 MNHEY, CDR2 SMNVEV (reference sequence). CDR3 length: 13 residues. V dropped 8 bases and J dropped 0 bases, with 8 bases sitting between them. The CDR3 DNA sequence: TGTGCCAGCGGCGGGGTAGCCAAAAACATTCAGTACTTC. It translates to CASGGVAKNIQYF.